This TCR beta chain was captured by sequencing in a study of regulatory T cells in long-lasting Graves disease. Germline V gene sequence: CDR1 MNHNS, CDR2 SASEGT. The CDR3 is 16 residues long. Trimming took off 7 bases at V and 0 bases at J, with 15 bases between the two ends. Indicated time point: newly diagnosed GD, antithyroid drugs for less than 3 months. Extracted RNA from PBMCs served as the source of the TCR library. According to the study, TCR beta libraries were built with iRepertoire HTBI primers and CDR3-region Arm-PCR. TCRdb ran MiXCR on the multiplex PCR reads and lists one entry per CDR3 protein. The sample shows more than 450,000 distinct CDR3 sequences, more than 10% of them seen only once. The sample holds a few counts of this clonotype. The sample was also reused in another study, on T cells in Graves' hyperthyroidism and ophthalmopathy.

This specimen was peripheral blood mononuclear cells (PBMCs), taken at new diagnosis, from a patient treated with antithyroid drugs. The chain carries TRBV6-1 and TRBJ2-2, with D unresolved. The TCR comes from a woman under 40 with Graves disease. Here the CDR3 reads CASKGRTAANTGELFF. DNA for the CDR3: TGTGCCAGCAAAGGAAGGACGGCCGCGAACACCGGGGAGCTGTTTTTT.